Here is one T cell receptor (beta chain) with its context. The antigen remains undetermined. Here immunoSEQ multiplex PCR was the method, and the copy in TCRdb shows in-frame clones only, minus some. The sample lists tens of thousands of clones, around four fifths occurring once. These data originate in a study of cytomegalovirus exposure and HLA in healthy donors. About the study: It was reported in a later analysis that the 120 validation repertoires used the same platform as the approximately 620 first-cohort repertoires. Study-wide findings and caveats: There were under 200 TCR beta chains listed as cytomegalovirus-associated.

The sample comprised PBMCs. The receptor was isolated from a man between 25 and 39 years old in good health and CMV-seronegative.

CDR3 nucleotide sequence: TGTGCCAGTAAAGGTCCTCCGACAGGGCAAAACTATGGCTACACCTTC. This codes for CASKGPPTGQNYGYTF. The chain joins TRBV19 to TRBJ1-2, with TRBD1 matching over 7 bases. The germline V gene has CDR1 LNHDA and CDR2 SQIVND (reference sequence). The trim removed 7 bases at V and 2 bases at J, leaving 13 bases unmatched. The CDR3 covers 16 residues.